Below, 8 T cell receptor beta chains from the same sample are listed, as sequenced in a study of blood T cell repertoires in COVID-19. Sequenced by immunoSEQ multiplex PCR; TCRdb stores in-frame clones only, minus some. The sample has about 300,000 clones, roughly 90% seen once. Input material: peripheral blood. The receptor set was obtained from a man between 18 and 29 years old who had recovered from COVID-19.

The chain combines TRBV7-6 with TRBJ2-1, with D possibly matching TRBD1 (8 bases). Trimming removed 5 bases at V and 6 bases at J, with 20 bases between. The germline V gene encodes CDR1 SGHVS and CDR2 FNYEAQ. This CDR3 is 16 amino acids long. The CDR3 loop reads CASSARTGGASNEQFF. CDR3 coding DNA: TGTGCCAGCAGCGCTCGAACAGGGGGGGCTTCCAATGAGCAGTTCTTC.

The gene calls are TRBV4-1 and TRBJ1-4; 7 nucleotides agree with TRBD1. J gave up 0 bases and V 1 base, and 2 bases lay outside the gene matches. There are 16 residues in the CDR3. Germline V gives CDR1 MGHRA, CDR2 YSYEKL. CDR3 protein: CASSQGGQATNEKLFF. The CDR3 region has the DNA TGCGCCAGCAGCCAAGGCGGACAGGCAACTAATGAAAAACTGTTTTTT.

This chain links TRBV6-5 with TRBJ1-4; TRBD1 matches at 9 bases. The CDR3 consists of 13 residues. The junction had 4 bases not matched to a gene; V was cut back by 6 bases and J by 8 bases. Germline V gene data show CDR1 as MNHEY and CDR2 as SVGAGI. In DNA form, the CDR3 reads TGTGCCAGCAGAAGGACAGGGGAGGAAAAACTGTTTTTT. It specifies CASRRTGEEKLFF.

The V gene is TRBV24-1, the J gene TRBJ2-1, with 9 bases matching TRBD1. The germline V gene encodes CDR1 KGHDR and CDR2 SFDVKD. The junction had 8 bases not matched to a gene; V was cut back by 3 bases and J by 3 bases. The CDR3 is 17 residues long. In DNA form, the CDR3 reads TGTGCCACCAGTGATCATGGGACAGGGCAGGACTACAATGAGCAGTTCTTC. Protein: CATSDHGTGQDYNEQFF.

The sample holds one count of this clone. J is TRBJ2-7 and V is TRBV7-8, with TRBD1 identical over 8 bases. Losses at the gene ends were 5 bases for V and 4 bases for J; bases not matched to a gene: 7. Germline CDR1 and CDR2: SGHVS and FQNEAQ. There are 14 residues in the CDR3. DNA of the CDR3: TGTGCCAGCAGCCCCCCAGGGGGCCCTTACGAGCAGTACTTC. Translating it yields CASSPPGGPYEQYF.

This clone has a single count. The V gene is TRBV5-1, the J gene TRBJ1-2, with TRBD1 identical over 12 bases. The V segment lost 4 bases and the J segment 7 bases; nucleotides outside the gene matches: 5. The length of the CDR3 is 14 residues. Germline V gene lookup returns CDR1 SGHRS and CDR2 YFSETQ. The CDR3 here is CASSPGQGAGGYTF. CDR3 sequence (DNA): TGCGCCAGCAGCCCGGGACAGGGGGCCGGTGGCTACACCTTC.

The rearrangement joins TRBV7-3 to TRBJ2-1; 8 bases map to TRBD2. This CDR3 contains 15 residues. V lost 1 base to trimming and J lost 5 bases; unmatched junction nucleotides: 4. From germline, CDR1 is SGHTA and CDR2 FQGTGA. The DNA for the CDR3 is TGTGCCAGCAGCTTAAATCCGGGAGGGCACAATGAGCAGTTCTTC. This sequence encodes CASSLNPGGHNEQFF.

The chain uses TRBV19 and TRBJ1-6; D perhaps matches TRBD1 (6 bases). V was pared by 5 bases and J by 4 bases, with 15 bases between. The CDR3 loop spans 16 amino acids. The germline gives CDR1 LNHDA, CDR2 SQIVND (reference sequence). CDR3 DNA sequence: TGTGCCAGTAGTGCCCAGGGGTTCGGGTATAATTCACCCCTCCACTTT. Translation: CASSAQGFGYNSPLHF.